This T cell receptor (beta chain) was captured by sequencing in a study of CXCR3-negative and CXCR3-positive naive CD8 T cells. Across the whole study: For each library, about 1.5 +/- 0.3 million TRB reads were obtained, about 135 million in total. General study findings and limits: Naive cells with CXCR3 showed TRB CDR3s that were more hydrophobic than those in CXCR3-negative naive cells. Comparably high diversity was seen in both naive subsets, and much lower diversity in memory CD8+ cells.

Sorts performed in triplicate captured 250,000 to 350,000 cells each from every CD8+ T cell subset. Phenotypically, naive CD8+ T cells corresponded to CD45RO-CCR7+CD27+CD95-. The libraries of TRB cDNA were constructed through 5' RACE using UMI labels. TCRdb re-called the 5' RACE reads; one entry per CDR3 protein, DNA not given. This sample's table reports 150,000 to 160,000 distinct CDR3 sequences. This CDR3 has 16 residues. The germline V gene encodes CDR1 MDHEN and CDR2 SYDVKM. As concerns this clonotype: What it binds is unknown.

The TCR sequence derives from a human donor in good health. Some clones in this sample may be carry-over from other donors' samples. Sample: naive CXCR3+ CD8+ T cells from blood. Subset given: CD45RO-CCR7+CD27+CD95- naive CD8+ T cells expressing CXCR3 (TNR3+). The chain recombines TRBV28 with TRBJ2-2; TCRdb lists TRBD2, though no DNA is available to test this call. The CDR3 region is CASSILAGGNTGELFF. Variable domain in full (rest from reference TRBV28 and TRBJ2-2): DVKVTQSSRYLVKRTGEKVFLECVQDMDHENMFWYRQDPGLGLRLIYFSYDVKMKEKGDIPEGYSVSREKKERFSLILESASTNQTSMYLCASSILAGGNTGELFFGEGSRLTVL.